Listed below are T cell receptor beta chains from one sample, sequenced in a study of T-cell reconstitution after alpha-beta-depleted transplantation in children. Each CDR3 protein is one row after TCRdb ran MiXCR on the PCR reads. The sample lists about 500,000 distinct CDR3 sequences, about an eighth occurring once. This specimen was PBMCs, mostly from graft donor cells, taken 180 days after TCRalphabeta/CD19-depleted stem cell transplant. Every receptor here comes from a female patient aged 2-9 years who had a stem cell transplant for aplastic anemia, so the T cells may come from the graft donor. Both conserved end residues are part of each CDR3. Fields, in order: CDR3 DNA, CDR3 protein, J gene, V gene, clone size, D gene. A D gene is named only where the DNA matches it firmly. The size of a clone is reported for some rows only, either as once, few or many, or as a class for expanded clones.

cdr3_nt: TGCGCCAGCAGCTTGAAGGGCTCTGGGGCCAACGTCCTGACTTTC
cdr3_aa: CASSLKGSGANVLTF
j_call: TRBJ2-6
v_call: TRBV5-1
clone_size: few
d_call: .

cdr3_nt: TGTGCCACCAGCAGAGGCCCTCGACAGGGGGCAAAATCCTACGAGCAGTACTTC
cdr3_aa: CATSRGPRQGAKSYEQYF
j_call: TRBJ2-7
v_call: TRBV15
clone_size: few
d_call: TRBD1

cdr3_nt: TGTGCCAGCACTCTGACGCACCTCTCCTACGAGCAGTACTTC
cdr3_aa: CASTLTHLSYEQYF
j_call: TRBJ2-7
v_call: TRBV6-1
clone_size: few
d_call: .

cdr3_nt: TGTGCCAGCAGCCCCACGGAAGGGGGTGTCTACGAGCAGTACTTC
cdr3_aa: CASSPTEGGVYEQYF
j_call: TRBJ2-7
v_call: TRBV11-1
clone_size: .
d_call: .

cdr3_nt: TGCGCCAGCAGCCCGCGTCCCGGGACAGGGTCTGGCAATCAGCCCCAGCATTTT
cdr3_aa: CASSPRPGTGSGNQPQHF
j_call: TRBJ1-5
v_call: TRBV5-1
clone_size: .
d_call: TRBD1

cdr3_nt: TGTGCCAGCAGCTTAGAGGACGGGGCCCTCGGTGGGGATACGCAGTATTTT
cdr3_aa: CASSLEDGALGGDTQYF
j_call: TRBJ2-3
v_call: TRBV7-9
clone_size: few
d_call: .

cdr3_nt: TGTGCCAGCAGCGCAGCGGTCCTCCCAGGGAATGAGCAGTTCTTC
cdr3_aa: CASSAAVLPGNEQFF
j_call: TRBJ2-1
v_call: TRBV7-9
clone_size: .
d_call: .

cdr3_nt: TGCAGTGCTACCGACAGTGTTAAGCAGTTCTTC
cdr3_aa: CSATDSVKQFF
j_call: TRBJ2-1
v_call: TRBV20-1
clone_size: few
d_call: .

cdr3_nt: TGTGCCAGCAGCCAGACAAAGGCCGGGGCCAACGTCCTGACTTTC
cdr3_aa: CASSQTKAGANVLTF
j_call: TRBJ2-6
v_call: TRBV3-1
clone_size: .
d_call: .

cdr3_nt: TGCAGTGCCTCTAGGCCGGGACAAACTCTCCATGGCTACACCTTC
cdr3_aa: CSASRPGQTLHGYTF
j_call: TRBJ1-2
v_call: TRBV20-1
clone_size: few
d_call: .

cdr3_nt: TGTGCCAGCAGCGCAACGACAGGCCGATGGCAGGCGGGCTCCTACGAGCAGTACTTC
cdr3_aa: CASSATTGRWQAGSYEQYF
j_call: TRBJ2-7
v_call: TRBV21-1
clone_size: .
d_call: .

cdr3_nt: TGCGCCAGCAGCCAAGAGTTTGGGACTAGCGGGCCCTCCTACGAGCAGTACTTC
cdr3_aa: CASSQEFGTSGPSYEQYF
j_call: TRBJ2-7
v_call: TRBV4-1
clone_size: few
d_call: TRBD2

cdr3_nt: TGTGCCAGCAGCTTAGTACTAGCGGATTACTACAATGAGCAGTTCTTC
cdr3_aa: CASSLVLADYYNEQFF
j_call: TRBJ2-1
v_call: TRBV7-2
clone_size: many
d_call: TRBD2

cdr3_nt: TGCGCCAGCAGAATAGCAGGCAGTAACACTGAAGCTTTCTTT
cdr3_aa: CASRIAGSNTEAFF
j_call: TRBJ1-1
v_call: TRBV5-1
clone_size: .
d_call: .

cdr3_nt: TGCGCCAGCAGCCAAGGGACGGCGAAACAAGAGACCCAGTACTTC
cdr3_aa: CASSQGTAKQETQYF
j_call: TRBJ2-5
v_call: TRBV4-3
clone_size: few
d_call: .

cdr3_nt: TGCAGTGCTAGAGATTTAAGGGGGAGGAACACTGAAGCTTTCTTT
cdr3_aa: CSARDLRGRNTEAFF
j_call: TRBJ1-1
v_call: TRBV20-1
clone_size: .
d_call: .

cdr3_nt: TGTGCCAGCAGCTTGACAGGTTCAAATGAGCAGTTCTTC
cdr3_aa: CASSLTGSNEQFF
j_call: TRBJ2-1
v_call: TRBV5-6
clone_size: many
d_call: .

cdr3_nt: TGTGCCAGCTACGGGGGCAATCAGCCCCAGCATTTT
cdr3_aa: CASYGGNQPQHF
j_call: TRBJ1-5
v_call: TRBV28
clone_size: once
d_call: .

cdr3_nt: TGTGCCAGCACCGGGGGACAGGGACTTTATGGCTACACCTTC
cdr3_aa: CASTGGQGLYGYTF
j_call: TRBJ1-2
v_call: TRBV9
clone_size: .
d_call: TRBD1

cdr3_nt: TGTGCCATCAGTGAGTCAGGGACCTATGGCTACACCTTC
cdr3_aa: CAISESGTYGYTF
j_call: TRBJ1-2
v_call: TRBV10-3
clone_size: few
d_call: .

cdr3_nt: TGCGCCAGCAGCCAGAGGGAAGAAGATACGCAGTATTTT
cdr3_aa: CASSQREEDTQYF
j_call: TRBJ2-3
v_call: TRBV4-3
clone_size: few
d_call: .

cdr3_nt: TGTGCCAGCCGTCGGGGCACCGCCCTTCCCTATGGCTACACCTTC
cdr3_aa: CASRRGTALPYGYTF
j_call: TRBJ1-2
v_call: TRBV28
clone_size: .
d_call: .

cdr3_nt: TGTGCCAGCAGTGAATTGGGACAGGGGAAAGAGCAGTACTTC
cdr3_aa: CASSELGQGKEQYF
j_call: TRBJ2-7
v_call: TRBV25-1
clone_size: few
d_call: TRBD1

cdr3_nt: TGTGCCAGCAAAGCTTACGGGAACACCGGGGAGCTGTTTTTT
cdr3_aa: CASKAYGNTGELFF
j_call: TRBJ2-2
v_call: TRBV6-1
clone_size: .
d_call: .

cdr3_nt: TGTGCCAGCACCGTCAGGGTGCAAAATGAGCAGTTCTTC
cdr3_aa: CASTVRVQNEQFF
j_call: TRBJ2-1
v_call: TRBV6-2/TRBV6-3
clone_size: many
d_call: .

cdr3_nt: TGTGCCAGCAGCGACTCCGGGGCCCTCAATCAGCCCCAGCATTTT
cdr3_aa: CASSDSGALNQPQHF
j_call: TRBJ1-5
v_call: TRBV7-8
clone_size: .
d_call: .

cdr3_nt: TGTGCCAGCAGCCAACGAGTTAATCATCACGAGCAGTACTTC
cdr3_aa: CASSQRVNHHEQYF
j_call: TRBJ2-7
v_call: TRBV3-1
clone_size: few
d_call: .

cdr3_nt: TGTGCCAGCAGTAAGCCGGTCCGGACGGCGGGCACTGAAGCTTTCTTT
cdr3_aa: CASSKPVRTAGTEAFF
j_call: TRBJ1-1
v_call: TRBV6-2/TRBV6-3
clone_size: .
d_call: .

cdr3_nt: TGCGCCAGCAGCTTGACGACGAGGGCAAGGCCGGTAGAAAAACTGTTTTTT
cdr3_aa: CASSLTTRARPVEKLFF
j_call: TRBJ1-4
v_call: TRBV5-1
clone_size: .
d_call: .

cdr3_nt: TGCGCCAGCAGCCAAGATAGCGATTACGTCCCTGGGGCCAACGTCCTGACTTTC
cdr3_aa: CASSQDSDYVPGANVLTF
j_call: TRBJ2-6
v_call: TRBV4-1
clone_size: few
d_call: .

cdr3_nt: TGCAGTGCTAGAGGCCCATTGAGGGCGTGGGAGCAGTACTTC
cdr3_aa: CSARGPLRAWEQYF
j_call: TRBJ2-7
v_call: TRBV20-1
clone_size: few
d_call: .

cdr3_nt: TGCAGTGCTAGGGACATCCGGGCCTCAGGGTTTGGAAACACCATATATTTT
cdr3_aa: CSARDIRASGFGNTIYF
j_call: TRBJ1-3
v_call: TRBV20-1
clone_size: .
d_call: .

cdr3_nt: TGTGCCAGCTCACCACGTCGGGACAGCGTCCCTAATGAAGCTTTCTTT
cdr3_aa: CASSPRRDSVPNEAFF
j_call: TRBJ1-1
v_call: TRBV18
clone_size: few
d_call: TRBD1